These 8 T cell receptor beta chains originate from one sample sequenced in a study of OX40 agonist ivuxolimab in advanced cancers. TCRdb's copy holds only in-frame clones and misses some; the assay was immunoSEQ multiplex PCR. The table records under 100,000 clones, approximately 89% of them present only once. The sample was CD4+ or CD8+ T cells sorted from blood, taken in a trial of the OX40 agonist ivuxolimab. Receptors originate from an adult with an advanced solid tumor such as melanoma, head and neck, liver or kidney cancer.

This CDR3 is CASSSLTGGDGNQPQHF. The CDR3 DNA is TGTGCCAGCAGTTCCCTCACAGGGGGCGATGGGAATCAGCCCCAGCATTTT. This chain uses TRBV28 with TRBJ1-5; TRBD1 matches at 9 bases. CDR3 length: 17 amino acids. Germline V gene lookup returns CDR1 MDHEN and CDR2 SYDVKM. Trimming removed 4 bases from V and 4 bases from J; junction bases left unmatched: 11.

The J gene is TRBJ2-3, the V gene TRBV7-3, with unresolved D. V was clipped by 5 bases and J by 3 bases, with 12 bases between them. CDR1 SGHTA and CDR2 FQGTGA come from the germline V gene. This CDR3 is built from 14 residues. Written as DNA, the CDR3 is TGTGCCAGCAGCCCCGGGTTGGGGACAGATACGCAGTATTTT. Encoded protein: CASSPGLGTDTQYF.

CDR3: CASSLNRAWNTEAFF. The DNA of the CDR3 is TGTGCCAGCAGCTTAAACAGGGCCTGGAACACTGAAGCTTTCTTT. The V and J genes are TRBV11-2 and TRBJ1-1; TRBD1 might be the D (6 bases). V was trimmed by 2 bases and J by 1 base, leaving 11 bases between them. Germline V gene sequence: CDR1 SGHAT, CDR2 FQNNGV. This CDR3 comprises 15 residues.

The V and J genes are TRBV7-2 and TRBJ2-7; D is uncertain. Trimming removed 8 bases at V and 5 bases at J, with 10 bases between. This CDR3 comprises 11 residues. Germline CDR1 reads SGHTA; CDR2 reads FQGNSA. Here the CDR3 reads CASSVVNEQYF. The CDR3 DNA reads TGTGCCAGCTCGGTGGTAAACGAGCAGTACTTC.

CDR3 in DNA: TGTGCCAGCAGCTCGGACCGGACTAGATCTTCCTCTGGGGCCAACGTCCTGACTTTC. Translating it yields CASSSDRTRSSSGANVLTF. The chain joins TRBV5-5 to TRBJ2-6, with TRBD2 identical over 7 bases. V lost 3 bases and J lost 0; bases outside the gene matches: 12. Germline V gene data show CDR1 as SGHKS and CDR2 as YYEKEE (reference sequence). The CDR3 consists of 19 residues.

The chain joins TRBV11-2 to TRBJ1-1; 9 nucleotides agree with TRBD1. Trimming removed 6 bases from V and 5 bases from J; junction bases left unmatched: 7. The CDR3 is 14 residues long. Germline lookup yields CDR1 SGHAT and CDR2 FQNNGV. CDR3 DNA: TGTGCCAGCAGGGAGACAGGGGGTAGAACTGAAGCTTTCTTT. Amino acids: CASRETGGRTEAFF.

This clone occurred a few times. This chain links TRBV12-5 with TRBJ2-3, with 11 nucleotides matching TRBD1. CDR1 LGHNT and CDR2 FRNRAP come from the germline V gene. With 6 bases clipped from V and 4 bases from J, the junction kept 3 bases outside the gene matches. This CDR3 has 14 residues. CDR3 coding DNA: TGTGCTAGTGGGGGGACAGGGGGAGCAGATACGCAGTATTTT. It translates to CASGGTGGADTQYF.

Note on this clone: The junction differs from germline at one of its ends, possibly a read error. The chain is built from TRBV12-5 and TRBJ2-7; TRBD1 matches at 7 bases. From germline, CDR1 is LGHNT and CDR2 FRNRAP. The CDR3 runs to 13 residues. CDR3 bases: TGTGCTAGTGGCTTGGGACAGAACTACGAGCAGTACTTC. This encodes CASGLGQNYEQYF.